Listed below are T cell receptor beta chains from one sample, sequenced in a study of identical twins. One entry per CDR3 protein results from TCRdb running MiXCR on the 5' RACE reads. The table includes about 720,000 distinct CDR3 sequences, 8.6% detected once. This same sample was also taken into another study, of yellow fever vaccine responses in identical twins.

Specimen: PBMCs. All receptors come from a woman in her late teens or twenties in good health. Both conserved end residues are part of each CDR3. The D gene is left open where the match is weak. Clone size, where shown, is once, few, many, or a class for clones that have expanded.

>TRBV4-3|NA|TRBJ2-7|TRBD2
CASSHGRVSGIEYEQYF
TGCGCCAGCAGCCATGGAAGGGTGAGCGGGATTGAGTACGAGCAGTACTTC
>TRBV29-1|many|TRBJ2-1|TRBD2
CSVDLLADTNNEQFF
TGCAGCGTTGACCTTCTAGCGGACACAAACAATGAGCAGTTCTTC
>TRBV10-3|few|TRBJ2-3|NA
CAISEGGAGDTQYF
TGTGCCATCAGTGAGGGGGGCGCGGGAGATACGCAGTATTTT
>TRBV10-3|few|TRBJ2-7|TRBD2
CAIRNTSGGYEQYF
TGTGCCATCAGAAATACTAGCGGGGGCTACGAGCAGTACTTC
>TRBV20-1|few|TRBJ2-1|TRBD2
CSARDLGRENNEQFF
TGCAGTGCTAGAGATTTAGGGCGGGAGAACAATGAGCAGTTCTTC
>TRBV6-1|NA|TRBJ2-4|NA
CASSEVWEGLAKNIQYF
TGTGCCAGCAGTGAAGTGTGGGAAGGACTAGCCAAAAACATTCAGTACTTC
>TRBV7-8|NA|TRBJ2-3|TRBD2
CASSYGLAGGPPDTQYF
TGTGCCAGCAGCTACGGACTAGCGGGGGGGCCCCCAGATACGCAGTATTTT
>TRBV7-6|few|TRBJ2-7|TRBD2
CASSLLSGRLSYEQYF
TGTGCCAGCAGCCTACTTAGCGGGAGGCTATCCTACGAGCAGTACTTC
>TRBV11-2|once|TRBJ2-5|NA
CASSLETGYQETQYF
TGTGCCAGCAGCTTAGAAACAGGGTACCAAGAGACCCAGTACTTC
>TRBV5-6|NA|TRBJ1-1|TRBD1
CASSPGLDRDLTEAFF
TGTGCCAGCAGCCCAGGGCTGGACAGGGACCTCACTGAAGCTTTCTTT
>TRBV2|NA|TRBJ2-1|NA
CASSGGNADEQFF
TGTGCCAGCAGTGGAGGTAACGCGGATGAGCAGTTCTTC